These 14 T cell receptor beta chains came from one sample sequenced in a study of metastatic and nonmetastatic thyroid tumors. Treatment of any kind had been given to no patient before thyroid surgery. TCRdb re-called clones via MiXCR from the PCR reads. The data show fewer than 12,000 clones, approximately 24% seen once. Material for sequencing was tumor tissue. These receptors all stem from a female donor with papillary thyroid cancer or a benign thyroid nodule (not recorded which). Some clones in this sample may be carry-over from other donors' samples.

This chain links TRBV7-8 with TRBJ2-7; a weak D match, TRBD1 (6 bases). Trimming took 4 bases from V and 6 from J, leaving 19 bases between them. The CDR3 runs 15 residues. The germline V gene has CDR1 SGHVS and CDR2 FQNEAQ. The chain's CDR3 is CASSSLSRTGFEQYF. CDR3 in DNA: TGTGCCAGCAGCTCCCTTAGCAGAACAGGGTTCGAGCAGTACTTC.

A remark on this clone: One end of the junction varies from germline; a read error may be responsible. J is TRBJ2-2 and V is TRBV29-1; TRBD2 might be the D (5 bases). Germline assignment: CDR1 SQVTM and CDR2 ANQGSEA. This CDR3 region has 13 residues. The CDR3 region has the DNA TGCAGCGTTGTCGGCAGGAACACCGGGGATCTGTTTTTT. Amino acid sequence: CSVVGRNTGDLFF.

This clone turned up a few times. This chain links TRBV19 with TRBJ2-7, with unresolved D. CDR1 is LNHDA and CDR2 is SQIVND in the germline V gene (reference sequence). CDR3 length equals 14 residues. V gave up 3 bases and J gave up 1 base, with 10 bases separating them. The CDR3 DNA sequence: TGTGCCAGTAGTATCGAAAGGTCATCCTACGAGCAGTACTTC. Translated: CASSIERSSYEQYF.

By sample fraction, this clone is medium-sized (0.01 to 0.1%). The J gene is TRBJ2-7, the V gene TRBV6-1; D perhaps matches TRBD2 (5 bases). In germline, CDR1 is MNHNS, CDR2 SASEGT. The CDR3 extends over 15 amino acids. The germline V and J ends were trimmed by 6 bases and 0 bases, with 15 bases remaining between them. The CDR3 DNA is TGTGCCAGCAGCTCAGACGGGGATCTCTCCTACGAGCAGTACTTC. This gives the protein CASSSDGDLSYEQYF.

V and J are TRBV7-2 and TRBJ2-1; 9 nucleotides match TRBD1. After removal of 2 bases from V and 9 bases from J, the junction contained 5 bases not matched to a gene. This CDR3 has 14 amino acids. Germline CDR1 and CDR2: SGHTA and FQGNSA. Here the CDR3 DNA reads TGTGCCAGCAGCTTATTACAGGGGGCTGGTGAGCAGTTCTTC. Its translation is CASSLLQGAGEQFF.

Of note for this clone: A read error may produce the germline difference seen at one junction end. The rearrangement joins TRBV12-3 or TRBV12-4 to TRBJ2-2, with TRBD1 matching over 10 bases. The CDR3 runs 14 residues. The DNA for the CDR3 is TGTGTCAGCAGCCCGGGACAGGGGACCGGGGAGCTGTTTTTT. Its translation is CVSSPGQGTGELFF.

This clone was detected a few times. This rearrangement joins TRBV12-3 or TRBV12-4 to TRBJ2-3; 7 bases fit TRBD1. The CDR3 is made up of 13 amino acids. With 5 bases clipped from V and 4 bases from J, the junction kept 3 bases outside the gene matches. In DNA, the CDR3 is TGTGCCAGCAGTAGACAGGGTCCAGATACGCAGTATTTT. Translating it yields CASSRQGPDTQYF.

The chain couples TRBV5-1 to TRBJ1-6, with D possibly being TRBD1 (5 bases). V was cut by 1 base and J by 9 bases, with 11 bases left in between. The CDR3 runs 14 residues. Germline loops: CDR1 SGHRS, CDR2 YFSETQ. The CDR3 region is CASSLQGAGSPLHF. CDR3 nucleotides: TGCGCCAGCAGCTTGCAGGGAGCAGGTTCACCCCTCCACTTT.

Concerning this clone: The junction does not match germline at one end; this may be a read error. This sequence joins TRBV28 and TRBJ1-5; D may be TRBD1 (5 bases). The length of the CDR3 is 15 residues. Germline CDR1 reads MDHEN; CDR2 reads SYDVKM. The CDR3 loop reads CSSSPRDDINQPQHF. Here the CDR3 DNA reads TGTTCCAGCAGTCCCAGGGATGATATTAATCAGCCCCAGCATTTT.

This clone has just a few counts. The chain joins TRBV6-1 to TRBJ1-6; no reliable D call. Trimming removed 9 bases from V and 9 bases from J, with 9 bases in between. The CDR3 is 11 amino acids. Germline lookup yields CDR1 MNHNS and CDR2 SASEGT. The CDR3 bases are TGTGCCAGTCTGGAAGGTTCACCCCTCCACTTT. Its protein product is CASLEGSPLHF.

The gene calls are TRBV5-1 and TRBJ2-7; D possibly corresponds to TRBD2 (5 bases). V lost 2 bases and J lost 3, with 6 bases in between. The CDR3 length is 12 residues. In germline, CDR1 is SGHRS, CDR2 YFSETQ. The CDR3 here is CASSLRDYEQYF. CDR3 in DNA: TGCGCCAGCAGCTTACGGGACTACGAGCAGTACTTC.

This clone is medium-sized. The chain carries TRBV6-1 and TRBJ1-5; D possibly corresponds to TRBD1 (6 bases). This CDR3 is built from 15 residues. V was trimmed by 2 bases and J by 2 bases, leaving 10 bases between them. Germline CDR1 MNHNS, CDR2 SASEGT. CDR3 coding DNA: TGTGCCAGCAGTGAATGGGGGCCTGGCAATCAGCCCCAGCATTTT. It is translated as CASSEWGPGNQPQHF.

The chain combines TRBV6-1 with TRBJ2-7, with D unclear. The CDR3 totals 14 residues. Germline values: CDR1 MNHNS, CDR2 SASEGT. Trimming took 4 bases from V and 6 from J, leaving 16 bases between them. DNA of the CDR3: TGTGCCAGCAGTGTTGGAGACGATAGGGCCGAGCAGTACTTC. Residues: CASSVGDDRAEQYF.

This clone showed up just a few times. The rearrangement uses TRBV28 and TRBJ2-7; D gene ambiguous. Deletions cut 3 bases from V and 1 base from J, with 7 bases between. Looked up from germline, CDR1 is MDHEN and CDR2 is SYDVKM. The CDR3 spans 13 residues. In nucleotides, the CDR3 is TGTGCCAGCAGTTTGGAGAGATCCTACGAGCAGTACTTC. Its protein is CASSLERSYEQYF.